These 7 T cell receptor beta chains originate from one sample sequenced in a study of OX40 agonist ivuxolimab in advanced cancers. Receptor amplification or capture employed the immunoSEQ multiplex PCR assay. The immuneACCESS repertoire file appears here via TCRdb, limited to in-frame rearrangements. These files lack a portion of the clones; in checked studies, under half of the deficit traces to unresolved V genes, and the cause of the others is not known. Present in this sample are roughly 70,000 clones, roughly 87% of which were seen just once. The top ten clones comprise just over 2% of the sample. Sequencing was performed on CD4+ or CD8+ T cells sorted from blood, taken in a trial of the OX40 agonist ivuxolimab. Receptors originate from an adult with an advanced solid tumor such as melanoma, head and neck, liver or kidney cancer.

As DNA, the CDR3 is TGTGCCAGCAGCCCTGGGGTCAGCCGTGCCGAGCAGTACTTC. Protein product: CASSPGVSRAEQYF. V is TRBV21-1 and J is TRBJ2-7. TRBV21-1 is an annotated pseudogene. The CDR3 is 14 amino acids.

The chain is built from TRBV7-8 and TRBJ1-1; D remains ambiguous. Trimming took 3 bases from V and 4 from J, leaving 6 bases between them. The CDR3 spans 12 residues. CDR1 is SGHVS and CDR2 is FQNEAQ in the germline V gene. CDR3 bases: TGTGCCAGCAGCTTCGATCGCACTGAAGCTTTCTTT. Translating it yields CASSFDRTEAFF.

There are a few counts of this clone. V gene TRBV5-1 combines with J gene TRBJ2-1; 9 bases match TRBD1. Germline assignment: CDR1 SGHRS and CDR2 YFSETQ. CDR3 length: 15 residues. V shed 2 bases, J shed 9 bases, and the junction held 9 bases outside the gene matches. The CDR3 here is CASSFLGQGRGEQFF. The CDR3 bases are TGCGCCAGCAGCTTCTTGGGACAGGGTAGGGGTGAGCAGTTCTTC.

The gene calls are TRBV7-9 and TRBJ1-4; 8 positions agree with TRBD1. Germline V gene data show CDR1 as SEHNR and CDR2 as FQNEAQ (reference sequence). V lost 2 bases and J lost 5; bases outside the gene matches: 1. The CDR3 is 14 amino acids. CDR3 coding DNA: TGTGCCAGCAGCTTAAGGACAGGGAATGAAAAACTGTTTTTT. This codes for CASSLRTGNEKLFF. Looking up the rest from reference TRBV7-9 and TRBJ1-4 gives the full variable domain: DTGVSQNPRHKITKRGQNVTFRCDPISEHNRLYWYRQTLGQGPEFLTYFQNEAQLEKSRLLSDRFSAERPKGSFSTLEIQRTEQGDSAMYLCASSLRTGNEKLFFGSGTQLSVL.

The chain employs TRBV15 and TRBJ2-5; 13 nucleotides line up with TRBD2. Germline-derived CDR1 and CDR2 are LNHNV and YYDKDF (reference sequence). V trimming: 1 base; J trimming: 8 bases; junction bases outside the gene matches: 7. This CDR3 contains 16 residues. In nucleotides, the CDR3 is TGTGCCACCAGCAGAGGGGGACTAGCGGGACCTAGTACCCAGTACTTC. As protein: CATSRGGLAGPSTQYF.

This rearrangement joins TRBV5-1 to TRBJ2-1, with D unresolved. CDR3 length: 12 residues. The germline gives CDR1 SGHRS, CDR2 YFSETQ. The V gene lost 4 bases and the J gene lost 5 bases, with 7 bases spanning the gap. CDR3 in DNA: TGCGCCAGCAGCGCCGGAAACAATGAGCAGTTCTTC. It translates to CASSAGNNEQFF.

This clone appeared once. The chain joins TRBV7-2 to TRBJ1-5, with a weak D call TRBD1 (5 bases). Trimming removed 5 bases at V and 7 bases at J, with 18 bases between. The CDR3 sequence is 15 residues long. Germline V gives CDR1 SGHTA, CDR2 FQGNSA. This CDR3 is CASSQDGQGWQPQHF. DNA for the CDR3: TGTGCCAGCAGCCAAGACGGCCAGGGATGGCAGCCCCAGCATTTT.